Sequencing of this TCR beta chain was carried out in a study of response to subunit inactivated influenza vaccine. Study observations and caveats: That few new T cells are recruited by each seasonal influenza vaccination was the authors' suggestion.

TCRdb redid the calling of the RT-PCR reads with MiXCR, one entry per CDR3 protein. The profile shows hundreds of thousands of distinct CDR3 sequences, approximately 15% of them singletons. As to this clonotype: The antigen remains unidentified.

J gave up 4 bases and V 5 bases, and 13 bases lay outside the gene matches. The CDR3 runs 17 residues. Sequenced here: PBMCs from blood, sampled around 15 days before vaccination. This receptor was obtained from a man in his forties or fifties who received an inactivated influenza vaccine. The chain joins TRBV12-3 or TRBV12-4 to TRBJ2-3; 9 bases align to TRBD2. The CDR3 coding sequence is TGTGCCAGCAGTCCCCCGACTAGCGGAGGCACCCCAGATACGCAGTATTTT. Amino acid sequence: CASSPPTSGGTPDTQYF.